Listed below are T cell receptor beta chains from one sample, sequenced in a study of Ad26.COV2.S vaccination and SARS-CoV-2 variants. Method: immunoSEQ multiplex PCR; TCRdb's copy keeps in-frame clones and lacks some. The sample records roughly 420,000 clones, roughly 90% being singletons. The sample here was peripheral blood, taken in a trial of Ad26.COV2.S vaccine versus placebo. The receptors were sampled from a person between 18 and 65 years old who received the Ad26.COV2.S COVID-19 vaccine or a placebo. Both conserved end residues are part of each CDR3. D genes are given only for firm matches. For some rows the clone size is stated as once, few or many, or as a class when expanded; others skip it.

clone_size	d_call	v_call	cdr3_length	j_call	cdr3_nt	cdr3_aa
once	NA	TRBV7-3	13	TRBJ2-7	TGTGCCAGCAGCTTATCACCGACCTACGAGCAGTACTTC	CASSLSPTYEQYF
NA	TRBD1	TRBV11-2	15	TRBJ1-5	TGTGCCAGCAGCTCGGGACAGGGGTCCAATCAGCCCCAGCATTTT	CASSSGQGSNQPQHF
NA	TRBD1	TRBV27	14	TRBJ2-3	TGTGCCAGCAGTTTAGAGGGGGCTGGAGATACGCAGTATTTT	CASSLEGAGDTQYF
once	NA	TRBV5-5	14	TRBJ1-4	TGTGCCAGCAGCCAAGGGGGGACTAATGAAAAACTGTTTTTT	CASSQGGTNEKLFF
once	TRBD1	TRBV29-1	11	TRBJ1-2	TGCAGCGTTGGGGACAGCTATGGCTACACCTTC	CSVGDSYGYTF
NA	TRBD2	TRBV19	15	TRBJ2-1	TGTGCCAGTACCGCAGCGGGGGGCCTGGTCGATGAGCAGTTCTTC	CASTAAGGLVDEQFF
NA	NA	TRBV24-1	17	TRBJ2-1	TGTGCCACCAGTGGGTTTGTCGGATTAAGCTCCTACAATGAGCAGTTCTTC	CATSGFVGLSSYNEQFF
NA	NA	TRBV5-4	15	TRBJ2-3	TGTGCCAGCAGCCAAGGGACGGTAAGCACAGATACGCAGTATTTT	CASSQGTVSTDTQYF
NA	NA	TRBV12-3/TRBV12-4	13	TRBJ2-5	TGTGCTAGCAGTTTTAGGATACAAGAGACCCAGTACTTC	CASSFRIQETQYF
NA	NA	TRBV5-4	14	TRBJ2-5	TGTGCCAGCAGCTTGGGAATCGGTCAAGAGACCCAGTACTTC	CASSLGIGQETQYF
NA	TRBD1	TRBV9	16	TRBJ2-3	TGTGCCAGCAGCGCATCCGGGACAGGGTCTACAGATACGCAGTATTTT	CASSASGTGSTDTQYF
NA	NA	TRBV5-5	18	TRBJ1-6	TGTGCCAGCAGCTTGGCGGGACCTCACAGGGACTATAATTCACCCCTCCACTTT	CASSLAGPHRDYNSPLHF
NA	NA	TRBV6-5	13	TRBJ1-1	TGTGCCAGCAGCACGGGGATCACCCAGGAGGCTTTCTTT	CASSTGITQEAFF
NA	NA	TRBV12-3/TRBV12-4	13	TRBJ2-1	TGTGCCAGCACCCCGAGGGTTATCAATGAGCAGTTCTTC	CASTPRVINEQFF
NA	NA	TRBV6-6	16	TRBJ2-7	TGTGCCAGCACCTATTCCCTCGGACACACGTCCTACGAGCAGTACTTC	CASTYSLGHTSYEQYF
NA	TRBD1	TRBV5-1	16	TRBJ1-5	TGCGCCAGCAGCCCGACAGGGGGCGCGGTACATCAGCCCCAGCATTTT	CASSPTGGAVHQPQHF
NA	NA	TRBV7-2	15	TRBJ2-3	TGTGCCAGCAGCTTAGCGGGGGCCGTCACAGATACGCAGTATTTT	CASSLAGAVTDTQYF
NA	TRBD1	TRBV30	15	TRBJ2-3	TGTGCCTGGAGGACCGGGACAGGGTTCACAGATACGCAGTATTTT	CAWRTGTGFTDTQYF
NA	NA	TRBV5-6	15	TRBJ1-1	TGTGCCAGCAGCTTGGAAGGACAGATGAACACTGAAGCTTTCTTT	CASSLEGQMNTEAFF
few	NA	TRBV7-9	14	TRBJ1-2	TGTGCCAGCAGCTTAGCTATCCCTAACTATGGCTACACCTTC	CASSLAIPNYGYTF
NA	TRBD1	TRBV10-3	15	TRBJ2-7	TGTGCCATCAGGGGGGGACAGGGCGCTACCTACGAGCAGTACTTC	CAIRGGQGATYEQYF
NA	NA	TRBV6-5	12	TRBJ1-3	TGTGCCAGCTGGAGCTCTGGAAACACCATATATTTT	CASWSSGNTIYF
NA	NA	TRBV27	16	TRBJ2-3	TGTGCCAGCAGTCTACAGGGCTGGGGCTTCACAGATACGCAGTATTTT	CASSLQGWGFTDTQYF
NA	NA	TRBV19	22	TRBJ2-2	TGTGCCAGTAGTATAAAAGCACCGGGGCAGAAGGGCAGGGGTTCCTCCACCGGGGAGCTGTTTTTT	CASSIKAPGQKGRGSSTGELFF
NA	NA	TRBV12-3/TRBV12-4	13	TRBJ1-6	TGTGCCAGCAGTTCGACGGGCAATTCACCCCTCCACTTT	CASSSTGNSPLHF
NA	NA	TRBV7-3	13	TRBJ2-1	TGTGCCAGCAGCCTTTTAGGGGGAACGGAGCAGTTCTTC	CASSLLGGTEQFF
once	NA	TRBV7-3	13	TRBJ1-2	TGTGCCAGCAGCGGAGGACCTGGGGAAATAGGCACCTTC	CASSGGPGEIGTF
NA	NA	TRBV29-1	15	TRBJ1-2	TGCAGCGTTCCTCTCCCCAGAGGTACTAACTATGGCTACACCTTC	CSVPLPRGTNYGYTF
once	NA	TRBV7-3	13	TRBJ1-2	TGTGCCAGCAGTTCCGGACGGGGGTATGGCTACACCTTC	CASSSGRGYGYTF
NA	TRBD1	TRBV30	13	TRBJ1-2	TGTGCCTGGAGTGAAGGGACAGGGGACGGCTACACCTTC	CAWSEGTGDGYTF
NA	TRBD2	TRBV5-1	14	TRBJ2-3	TGCGCCAGCAGCGTGGGGGGGAGTCCAGATACGCAGTATTTT	CASSVGGSPDTQYF
NA	TRBD1	TRBV10-3	16	TRBJ1-4	TGTGCCATCAGTGTCGGGACAGGGGCCGGTAATGAAAAACTGTTTTTT	CAISVGTGAGNEKLFF
NA	TRBD2	TRBV3-1/TRBV3-2	15	TRBJ2-7	TGTGCCAGCAGCGTTAGCGGGGGTAGGTCCTACGAGCAGTACTTC	CASSVSGGRSYEQYF
few	NA	TRBV4-3	18	TRBJ2-2	TGCGCCAGCAGCCTGGGCTCGACAGGAGCACAAACCACCGGGGAGCTGTTTTTT	CASSLGSTGAQTTGELFF
NA	NA	TRBV19	15	TRBJ2-5	TGTGCCAGTAGTATAGGCCAGGGAAACCAAGAGACCCAGTACTTC	CASSIGQGNQETQYF
NA	NA	TRBV11-2	16	TRBJ1-1	TGTGCCAGCAGCTTAGGAGGGTTCGGGGGTCGTGCTGAAGCTTTCTTT	CASSLGGFGGRAEAFF
few	TRBD1	TRBV5-4	14	TRBJ1-1	TGTGCCAGCAGCACAGGGGGCATGAACACTGAAGCTTTCTTT	CASSTGGMNTEAFF
NA	TRBD1	TRBV6-5	15	TRBJ2-7	TGTGCCAGCAGTTATTCCGGGACAGGGAAGTACGAGCAGTACTTC	CASSYSGTGKYEQYF
NA	NA	TRBV18	14	TRBJ1-2	TGTGCCAGCTCACCAGACTCCGGGGGCCGCGGCTACACCTTC	CASSPDSGGRGYTF
few	NA	TRBV4-3	17	TRBJ1-1	TGCGCCAGCAGCCAAGATAGTCCCAGGGTAAGGAGCACTGAAGCTTTCTTT	CASSQDSPRVRSTEAFF
NA	TRBD1	TRBV3-1/TRBV3-2	15	TRBJ1-2	TGTGCCAGCAGCCAAGTTATGGCAGGGGGCTATGGCTACACCTTC	CASSQVMAGGYGYTF
NA	NA	TRBV11-2	12	TRBJ1-1	TGTGCCAGCAGCTCACAGGGCGCTGAAGCTTTCTTT	CASSSQGAEAFF
NA	NA	TRBV6-1	15	TRBJ1-2	TGTGCCAGCAGTGAAGCTACAGGGCTGGGCTATGGCTACACCTTC	CASSEATGLGYGYTF
once	NA	TRBV7-9	13	TRBJ2-7	TGTGCCAGCAGCTTCATGAAGGGCTACGAGCAGTACTTC	CASSFMKGYEQYF
NA	NA	TRBV29-1	15	TRBJ1-1	TGCAGCGTTGAAGGCCCGGACAGCATGAACACTGAAGCTTTCTTT	CSVEGPDSMNTEAFF
once	TRBD1	TRBV18	16	TRBJ2-4	TGTGCCAGCTCACCACCGGGACAGCTAGCCAAAAACATTCAGTACTTC	CASSPPGQLAKNIQYF
NA	NA	TRBV7-2	14	TRBJ2-2	TGTGCCAGCAGCTTAGCTTCGAACACCGGGGAGCTGTTTTTT	CASSLASNTGELFF
NA	NA	TRBV29-1	17	TRBJ1-2	TGCAGCGCCTCGGAGGGGCGAGACAGCGAAGCTAACTATGGCTACACCTTC	CSASEGRDSEANYGYTF
NA	NA	TRBV7-9	18	TRBJ2-1	TGTGCCAGCAGCTCCGGGGGGTACCAGGGGGCCGCCTACAATGAGCAGTTCTTC	CASSSGGYQGAAYNEQFF
NA	NA	TRBV19	13	TRBJ1-5	TGTGCCAGTAGTATAGCTTTCAATCAGCCCCAGCATTTT	CASSIAFNQPQHF
NA	NA	TRBV15	16	TRBJ2-4	TGTGCCACCAGCAGGGGGGGACAGATAGCCAAAAACATTCAGTACTTC	CATSRGGQIAKNIQYF
once	NA	TRBV7-2	15	TRBJ2-5	TGTGCCAGCAGCCGCGTCGAGGGACCCGGGGAGACCCAGTACTTC	CASSRVEGPGETQYF